These T cell receptor beta chains were read from a single sample in a study of OX40 agonist ivuxolimab in advanced cancers. Libraries were prepared by immunoSEQ multiplex PCR; TCRdb keeps only in-frame clonotypes and omits some of them. The sample lists roughly 80,000 clones, roughly 90% seen once, with roughly 0.69% in the top ten. Sample: CD4+ or CD8+ T cells sorted from blood, taken in a trial of the OX40 agonist ivuxolimab. These TCRs come from an adult with an advanced solid tumor such as melanoma, head and neck, liver or kidney cancer. CDR3s include the opening cysteine and the closing phenylalanine or tryptophan. A D gene is named only where the DNA matches it firmly. Expanded clones get a size class; other rows say once, few or many, or leave the size out.

TRBD1	-	TRBV27	TRBJ1-4	TGTGCCAGCGGAACTACAGGGGTAGGGTCGACTAATGAAAAACTGTTTTTT	CASGTTGVGSTNEKLFF
TRBD2	-	TRBV10-1	TRBJ2-1	TGCGCCAGCAGCCGGGGGGGACTAGCGGCTGCCTACAATGAGCAGTTCTTC	CASSRGGLAAAYNEQFF
-	-	TRBV30	TRBJ1-5	TGTGCCTGGAGTGCGGGGGGCAATCAGCCCCAGCATTTT	CAWSAGGNQPQHF
TRBD2	-	TRBV5-8	TRBJ2-3	TGTGCCAGCAGCTTTAGGACTAGCGGGATTGATACGCAGTATTTT	CASSFRTSGIDTQYF
-	-	TRBV5-1	TRBJ1-1	TGCGCCAGCAGCAGGCAGGGATGGAACACTGAAGCTTTCTTT	CASSRQGWNTEAFF
TRBD2	-	TRBV28	TRBJ2-7	TGTGCCAGCACCCTGGTGGGCGGGAGTCTCCACGAGCAGTACTTC	CASTLVGGSLHEQYF
TRBD1	-	TRBV4-1	TRBJ1-1	TGCGCCAGCAGCCAAGTCCTCCGGGACAGGGGGCCGAACACTGAAGCTTTCTTT	CASSQVLRDRGPNTEAFF
-	-	TRBV7-9	TRBJ1-2	TGTGCCAGCAGCCCACGGAGGGGCGACGGCTACACCTTC	CASSPRRGDGYTF
-	-	TRBV7-3	TRBJ2-3	TGTGCCAGCAGCGCCTCTAGCACAGATACGCAGTATTTT	CASSASSTDTQYF
-	once	TRBV28	TRBJ1-5	TGTGCCAGCACCGTCCGGCAGTTTCAGCCCCAGCATTTT	CASTVRQFQPQHF
-	-	TRBV11-3	TRBJ2-2	TGTGCCAGCAGCTGGTCGGCGAACACCGGGGAGCTGTTTTTT	CASSWSANTGELFF
-	once	TRBV7-2	TRBJ2-3	TGTGCCAGCAGCTTAGGGTGGGGGCGTGGCACAGATACGCAGTATTTT	CASSLGWGRGTDTQYF
-	-	TRBV6-6	TRBJ1-1	TGTGCCAGCAGATTGATAGGGTGGAACACTGAAGCTTTCTTT	CASRLIGWNTEAFF
-	-	TRBV29-1	TRBJ1-4	TGCAGCGCCTGGAGCAGCGCAGTTGAAAAACTGTTTTTT	CSAWSSAVEKLFF
TRBD1	-	TRBV9	TRBJ1-2	TGTGCCAGCAGCGCGGGACAGAGCTATGGCTACACCTTC	CASSAGQSYGYTF
TRBD2	-	TRBV18	TRBJ2-7	TGTGCCAGCTCACCAACTCGACTAGCGGGAGGTGCTGAGCAGTACTTC	CASSPTRLAGGAEQYF
-	once	TRBV6-5	TRBJ2-7	TGTGCCAGCAGTTATGGGGGGACAGCAACCTACGAGCAGTACTTC	CASSYGGTATYEQYF
-	-	TRBV2	TRBJ1-5	TGTGCCAGCAGTGAGAGTCCGGATCAGCCCCAGCATTTT	CASSESPDQPQHF
-	-	TRBV30	TRBJ1-6	TGTGCCTGGAGTTCGGGGCTTCTAAATTCACCCCTCCACTTT	CAWSSGLLNSPLHF
TRBD1	-	TRBV5-1	TRBJ1-1	TGCGCCAGCAGGTTGACAGGGATTATGAACACTGAAGCTTTCTTT	CASRLTGIMNTEAFF
-	-	TRBV11-1	TRBJ1-2	TGTGCCAGCAGTGGGGGAGTAGATGGCTACACCTTC	CASSGGVDGYTF
TRBD1	-	TRBV6-7	TRBJ1-4	TGTGCCAGCAGTTACCCCCCCGGCAGGGGGCGCGGGAAACTGTTTTTT	CASSYPPGRGRGKLFF
TRBD1	-	TRBV4-2	TRBJ1-1	TGTGCCAGCAGCCAAGGGGTTACCGGGACAGGGACCACTGAAGCTTTCTTT	CASSQGVTGTGTTEAFF
-	-	TRBV19	TRBJ2-3	TGTGCCAGTAGTTTGGCTCACACAGATACGCAGTATTTT	CASSLAHTDTQYF
-	-	TRBV6-6	TRBJ2-3	TGTGCCAGCAGTTACGAGGGCACAGATACGCAGTATTTT	CASSYEGTDTQYF
TRBD2	once	TRBV4-2	TRBJ2-3	TGTGCCAGCAGCCAAGGTCCCCCGGGACTACAGTATTTT	CASSQGPPGLQYF
-	-	TRBV9	TRBJ2-6	TGTGCCAGCAGCGTCAGGACAGTCTCCTCTGGGGCCAACGTCCTGACTTTC	CASSVRTVSSGANVLTF
TRBD1	once	TRBV5-1	TRBJ2-7	TGCGCCAGCAGTAGAGACAGGGCGGTAACCCCGCCCTACGAGCAGTACTTC	CASSRDRAVTPPYEQYF
-	-	TRBV4-2	TRBJ2-7	TGTGCCAGCAGCCACGACGACTCTAGATACTACGAGCAGTACTTC	CASSHDDSRYYEQYF
-	-	TRBV18	TRBJ1-5	TGTGCCAGCTCACAGATAGGGGTACGTCAGCCCCAGCATTTT	CASSQIGVRQPQHF
-	-	TRBV19	TRBJ2-6	TGTGCCAGTAGTATGGGTGACTATACTGGGGCCAACGTCCTGACTTTC	CASSMGDYTGANVLTF
TRBD2	-	TRBV5-5	TRBJ2-7	TGTGCCAGCAGCTATAACAAAGCGGGGGGCTTCTACGAGCAGTACTTC	CASSYNKAGGFYEQYF
-	-	TRBV28	TRBJ2-7	TGTGCCAGCGGGGCGGGCAGACCCTACGAGCAGTACTTC	CASGAGRPYEQYF
TRBD2	-	TRBV7-3	TRBJ2-5	TGTGCCAGCAGCTTAAAGGGAGGGAGGTGGGAGACCCAGTACTTC	CASSLKGGRWETQYF
TRBD2	-	TRBV4-3	TRBJ2-7	TGCGCCAGCAGCCAAGATAGGCCCTCCCCTAGCGGGAGTATGTACGAGCAGTACTTC	CASSQDRPSPSGSMYEQYF
TRBD2	-	TRBV5-1	TRBJ2-1	TGCGCCAGCAGCTTCCTACCTCCCTTTAGCGGGAATGAGCAGTTCTTC	CASSFLPPFSGNEQFF
TRBD2	-	TRBV18	TRBJ2-1	TGTGCCAGCTCACCCCGGACTAGCGGGGCGGGGAATGAGCAGTTCTTC	CASSPRTSGAGNEQFF
-	few	TRBV11-2	TRBJ1-1	TGTGCCAGCAACACAGGTATTTTGGACACTGAAGCTTTCTTT	CASNTGILDTEAFF
TRBD1	-	TRBV18	TRBJ1-1	TGTGCCAGCTCACCCTCGACAGGGCTCCCGAACACTGAAGCTTTCTTT	CASSPSTGLPNTEAFF
-	-	TRBV15	TRBJ2-1	TGTGCCACCAGCGAGTCCCTAAGCTACAATGAGCAGTTCTTC	CATSESLSYNEQFF
TRBD1	-	TRBV19	TRBJ2-5	TGTGCCAGTAGTAGGGGACAGAAAGAGACCCAGTACTTC	CASSRGQKETQYF
-	-	TRBV7-9	TRBJ2-7	TGTGCCAGCAGCCCACGTTCACGCGTACTATCCTCCTACGAGCAGTACTTC	CASSPRSRVLSSYEQYF
TRBD2	-	TRBV7-9	TRBJ2-7	TGTGCCAGCAGCTCCGGCGGGAGGGCCGGCGAGCAGTACTTC	CASSSGGRAGEQYF
-	-	TRBV6-6	TRBJ1-2	TGTGCCAGCAGTTACTCTCAAGGCTACACCTTC	CASSYSQGYTF
-	-	TRBV7-2	TRBJ1-2	TGTGCCAGCAGCTTGGCGGCGGAGGACTATGGCTACACCTTC	CASSLAAEDYGYTF
-	-	TRBV9	TRBJ2-1	TGTGCCAGCTTTCGACATTTCTCACCATACAATGAGCAGTTCTTC	CASFRHFSPYNEQFF
TRBD2	once	TRBV5-4	TRBJ2-5	TGTGCCAGCAGCACGGGACTAGCGGGAGTTGAGGGTTACCAAGAGACCCAGTACTTC	CASSTGLAGVEGYQETQYF
-	-	TRBV2	TRBJ2-3	TGTGCCACCTCTCGCGGTAGCACAGATACGCAGTATTTT	CATSRGSTDTQYF
-	-	TRBV18	TRBJ1-2	TGTGCCAGCTCACCTCCGGGACACTTTAACTATGGCTACACCTTC	CASSPPGHFNYGYTF
-	-	TRBV27	TRBJ2-6	TGTGCCAGCAGTCTCCGCGCTGGGGCCAACGTCCTGACTTTC	CASSLRAGANVLTF
-	-	TRBV28	TRBJ1-3	TGTGCCAGTAAACGGGACCGAAGCTCTGGAAACACCATATATTTT	CASKRDRSSGNTIYF
-	-	TRBV28	TRBJ2-2	TGTGCCAGCAGACCGGGGCGTCCGCTGAACACCGGGGAGCTGTTTTTT	CASRPGRPLNTGELFF
-	-	TRBV7-9	TRBJ2-7	TGTGCCAGCAGCCTGGAGGGGGGTACCCTCCAGCAGTACTTC	CASSLEGGTLQQYF